Listed below are T cell receptor beta chains from one sample, sequenced in a study of shared clonotypes between healthy human individuals. The table came from immunoSEQ multiplex PCR; TCRdb's copy has only in-frame clones and leaves some out. The table records around 2.1 million clones, roughly 91% of them present only once. Material: naive CD8+ T cells from PBMCs. These receptors all come from a man aged 18 to 29 in good health. Some clones in this sample may be carry-over from other donors' samples. Both conserved end residues are part of each CDR3. Fields, in order: V gene, J gene, D gene, CDR3 DNA, CDR3 protein. The D gene is left open where the match is weak.

TRBV27	TRBJ2-1	TRBD2	TGTGCCAGCAGTTCGGGGACTAGCGGGGACAATGAGCAGTTCTTC	CASSSGTSGDNEQFF
TRBV27	TRBJ1-1	-	TGTGCCAGCAGTCTTTATTGGGTGTCAATGAACACTGAAGCTTTCTTT	CASSLYWVSMNTEAFF
TRBV9	TRBJ2-7	-	TGTGCCAGCAGCCCCGACCCGGGACCCTACGAGCAGTACTTC	CASSPDPGPYEQYF
TRBV25-1	TRBJ1-4	-	TGTGCCAGCAGTGAACCCCCCTCGACGGGGACTAATGAAAAACTGTTTTTT	CASSEPPSTGTNEKLFF
TRBV9	TRBJ2-2	TRBD1	TGTGCCAGCAGCGCCGGGACAGGGAGTAGGGAGCTGTTTTTT	CASSAGTGSRELFF
TRBV4-1	TRBJ2-1	-	TGCGCCAGCAGCCAACCGAGCGGATCCTCCTACAATGAGCAGTTCTTC	CASSQPSGSSYNEQFF
TRBV28	TRBJ2-7	-	TGTGCCAGCAGTACTTTCGACGGGAGTCCGTACGAGCAGTACTTC	CASSTFDGSPYEQYF
TRBV7-6	TRBJ2-1	TRBD2	TGTGCCAGCAGCTTAGCGGCGGGAGGGCCTCGGAATGAGCAGTTCTTC	CASSLAAGGPRNEQFF
TRBV27	TRBJ2-7	-	TGTGCCAGCAGTTTTAGGGGCCTCAGGGGAGGCTCCTACGAGCAGTACTTC	CASSFRGLRGGSYEQYF
TRBV11-2	TRBJ1-5	-	TGTGCCAGCAGCCCTTCGGGCCCGGGGAATCAGCCCCAGCATTTT	CASSPSGPGNQPQHF
TRBV29-1	TRBJ2-7	-	TGCAGCGTTGATGATACCTACGAGCAGTACTTC	CSVDDTYEQYF
TRBV7-9	TRBJ1-2	TRBD1	TGTGCCAGCAGCTCCCGGGACAGGGACGTATATGGCTACACCTTC	CASSSRDRDVYGYTF
TRBV15	TRBJ2-1	-	TGTGCCACCAGCAGAGAGGCATTTACGGGGTGGCAGTTCTTC	CATSREAFTGWQFF